This T cell receptor beta chain was recovered during a study of response to subunit inactivated influenza vaccine. One entry per CDR3 protein results from TCRdb running MiXCR on the RT-PCR reads. The data hold around 580,000 distinct CDR3 sequences, with about 10% observed a single time. Looked up from germline, CDR1 is SGHVS and CDR2 is FQNEAQ. V lost 2 bases, J lost 7 bases, and 1 base stayed unmatched. The CDR3 length is 14 residues. Findings and limits, study-wide: T cells newly recruited by each seasonal influenza vaccination are few, the authors suggested.

This clonotype has ten or more counts. The antigen is not known. This receptor was obtained from a man aged 50 or older who received an inactivated influenza vaccine. Sequenced here: PBMCs from blood, sampled on the day of vaccination. The chain joins TRBV7-8 to TRBJ2-7; TRBD2 matches 14 bases. The DNA of the CDR3 is TGTGCCAGCAGCTTAAGGACTAGCGGGAGGGAGCAGTACTTC. It specifies CASSLRTSGREQYF.